This T cell receptor beta chain was documented in a study of post-analysis software for immune sequencing data. About the study: The patients showed relapsing-remitting, secondary progressive and progressive-relapsing multiple sclerosis courses. Overall study findings and caveats: A significant reduction in normalized Chao1 diversity was observed in multiple sclerosis patients versus controls.

This clonotype has more than one count but fewer than ten. Its specificity is not known. TCR beta libraries were prepared from cDNA with unique molecular identifiers. The source material, about 0.9 to 11 million T cells, gave rise to 500,000 or so cDNA molecules. TCRdb passed the PCR reads through MiXCR, listing each CDR3 protein once. The table lists a few hundred thousand distinct CDR3 sequences, less than 40% of them singletons. The TCR sequence derives from a girl aged 5 to 17 with multiple sclerosis. The sequenced sample consisted of blood.

CDR3 region: CATASSGANVLTF. The DNA for the CDR3 is TGTGCCACCGCGAGCTCTGGGGCCAACGTCCTGACTTTC. The gene calls are TRBV7-3 and TRBJ2-6; D remains ambiguous. CDR1 SGHTA and CDR2 FQGTGA come from the germline V gene. V was shortened by 10 bases and J by 0 bases, with 7 bases between the two germline ends. The CDR3 contains 13 residues. Supplemented by reference TRBV7-3 and TRBJ2-6, the full variable domain reads GAGVSQTPSNKVTEKGKYVELRCDPISGHTALYWYRQSLGQGPEFLIYFQGTGAADDSGLPNDRFFAVRPEGSVSTLKIQRTERGDSAVYLCATASSGANVLTFGAGSRLTVL.